This entry describes one T cell receptor beta chain. The antigen remains undetermined. After constant-region reverse-primer amplification, full-length variable regions underwent semi-nested PCR with Nested Universal Primer A. TCRdb redid the calling of the 5' RACE reads with MiXCR, one entry per CDR3 protein. The table records roughly 45,000 distinct CDR3 sequences, 20% to 25% of them present only once. The sorted Tregs were CD4+CD25+CD127-/low cells. Study observations and caveats: The larger-cohort validation was restricted to a single TCR beta V-J rearrangement rather than whole repertoires.

The V end was cut by 3 bases, the J end by 1 base, with 16 bases between. The CDR3 loop spans 17 amino acids. Germline loops: CDR1 SGDLS, CDR2 YYNGEE. The sequenced sample was Tregs sorted from blood. This rearrangement joins TRBV9 to TRBJ2-2, with D possibly matching TRBD2 (6 bases). This receptor was taken from a female donor with breast cancer. The CDR3 loop is CASSGPRDSQNTGELFF. The CDR3 nucleotides are TGTGCCAGCAGCGGACCACGGGACTCCCAGAACACCGGGGAGCTGTTTTTT.